This T cell receptor beta chain comes out of a study of shared clonotypes between healthy human individuals. Study-wide background: A couple of female and a few male donors aged 18 to 49 were enrolled. Study observations and caveats: Around 4.9% of naive CD4 clonotypes were shared across several donors. Relative to their counterparts shared across all four donors, non-shared clonotypes exhibited diminished generation probabilities.

The V gene's germline CDR1 is SNHLY and CDR2 FYNNEI. V lost 10 bases, J lost 1 base, and 4 bases stayed unmatched. The CDR3 totals 14 residues. A word on this clone: Its antigen is not known.

Authors' data handling: ImmunoSEQ supplied junction-only sequences lacking quality scores, so filtering was different. Sequenced by immunoSEQ multiplex PCR; TCRdb stores in-frame clones only, minus some. Clonal size and the V and J genes are those of that table, whereas D and trimming came from the DNA. The data hold about 600,000 clones, with 95% to 96% observed a single time. CD8 cells classed as naive were CD45RO-negative and positively selected for CCR7, excluding terminally differentiated effector memory CD45RA+ cells. The sequenced material came from naive CD8+ T cells sorted from blood. The clonotype comes from a woman aged 25 to 45 in good health. The genes are TRBV2 and TRBJ2-4, with 10 bases that match TRBD1. In DNA, the CDR3 is TGTGCCACCAGGGACAGGGGTGCCAAAAACATTCAGTACTTC. Translation: CATRDRGAKNIQYF.